Listed here are 12 T cell receptor beta chains from one sample, sequenced in a study of blood T cell repertoires in COVID-19. Using immunoSEQ multiplex PCR, the repertoire was profiled, and TCRdb retains in-frame clones only, with some absent. The sample shows about 190,000 clones, around 85% of them seen only once. Input material: peripheral blood. The source is a woman between 50 and 59 years old with acute or convalescent COVID-19.

This rearrangement joins TRBV7-2 to TRBJ2-3; TRBD2 matches 12 bases. The CDR3 sequence is 15 residues long. J was trimmed by 7 bases and V by 1 base; bases with no gene match: 3. CDR1 is SGHTA, CDR2 FQGNSA, per germline. In nucleotides, the CDR3 is TGTGCCAGCAGCTTAGAGGGGACTAGCGGGTATACGCAGTATTTT. Its protein product is CASSLEGTSGYTQYF.

The J gene is TRBJ2-1, the V gene TRBV11-2; D is possibly TRBD2 (6 bases). The CDR3 spans 18 residues. CDR1 is SGHAT and CDR2 is FQNNGV in the germline V gene. The V and J ends lost 0 bases and 4 bases respectively, with 19 bases between them. The CDR3 nucleotides read TGTGCCAGCAGCTTAGAAAGGCCGGGACTGGGCTCTTACAATGAGCAGTTCTTC. This sequence encodes CASSLERPGLGSYNEQFF.

The rearrangement links TRBV7-8 to TRBJ1-4, with TRBD1 as a possible D gene (6 bases). CDR1 and CDR2 (germline): SGHVS, FQNEAQ. This CDR3 is 15 amino acids long. The V and J ends lost 5 bases and 3 bases respectively, with 13 bases between them. The CDR3 reads CASSQNRAANEKLFF. For the CDR3, the DNA is TGTGCCAGCAGCCAAAACAGGGCGGCTAATGAAAAACTGTTTTTT.

V usage is TRBV18 and J usage is TRBJ1-1; perhaps TRBD1 as D (5 bases). Trimming removed 3 bases at V and 4 bases at J, with 9 bases between. This CDR3 contains 13 residues. Germline lookup yields CDR1 KGHSH and CDR2 LQKENI. In DNA form, the CDR3 reads TGTGCCAGCTCACCGGCGGGGGGCACTGAAGCTTTCTTT. Amino acids: CASSPAGGTEAFF.

The J gene is TRBJ2-7, the V gene TRBV5-8; 7 bases are shared with TRBD1. The CDR3 length is 15 residues. Germline CDR1 reads SGHTS; CDR2 reads YDEGEE. The junction had 6 bases not matched to a gene; V was cut back by 2 bases and J by 1 base. Here the CDR3 reads CASSFLQGLSYEQYF. CDR3 in DNA: TGTGCCAGCAGCTTCTTACAGGGGCTGTCCTACGAGCAGTACTTC.

The chain carries TRBV24-1 and TRBJ2-7; a weak D match, TRBD1 (5 bases). This CDR3 comprises 12 residues. Germline lookup yields CDR1 KGHDR and CDR2 SFDVKD. V was clipped by 5 bases and J by 3 bases, with 7 bases between them. CDR3 in amino acids: CATSGQNYEQYF. CDR3 DNA: TGTGCCACCAGTGGACAGAACTACGAGCAGTACTTC.

The chain couples TRBV5-1 to TRBJ2-1; TRBD2 agrees at 9 bases. This CDR3 is 14 amino acids long. The J segment lost 6 bases and the V segment lost 7 bases, leaving 8 bases of the junction unmatched. CDR1 SGHRS and CDR2 YFSETQ come from the germline V gene. The CDR3 DNA reads as TGCGCCAGCTCCGGGACTAGCCTAACCAATGAGCAGTTCTTC. Protein sequence: CASSGTSLTNEQFF.

The chain recombines TRBV19 with TRBJ1-2; D perhaps matches TRBD1 (6 bases). Germline values: CDR1 LNHDA, CDR2 SQIVND (reference sequence). The CDR3 totals 16 residues. V shed 4 bases and J shed 3 bases, with 18 bases lying between them. CDR3 residues: CASSRNRAMADYGYTF. For the CDR3, the DNA is TGTGCCAGTAGTAGAAACAGGGCGATGGCTGACTATGGCTACACCTTC. Together with reference TRBV19 and TRBJ1-2, the CDR3 gives the full variable domain: DGGITQSPKYLFRKEGQNVTLSCEQNLNHDAMYWYRQDPGQGLRLIYYSQIVNDFQKGDIAEGYSVSREKKESFPLTVTSAQKNPTAFYLCASSRNRAMADYGYTFGSGTRLTVV.

J is TRBJ1-1 and V is TRBV19; TRBD1 matches 8 bases. Germline V CDR1 and CDR2: LNHDA, SQIVND (reference sequence). This CDR3 is 13 amino acids long. V was pared by 9 bases and J by 2 bases, with 5 bases of the junction left unmatched. CDR3 nucleotides: TGTGCCAGCCTGGGACAGGTCAACACTGAAGCTTTCTTT. Its protein product is CASLGQVNTEAFF. Full variable domain (outside the CDR3, taken from reference TRBV19 and TRBJ1-1): DGGITQSPKYLFRKEGQNVTLSCEQNLNHDAMYWYRQDPGQGLRLIYYSQIVNDFQKGDIAEGYSVSREKKESFPLTVTSAQKNPTAFYLCASLGQVNTEAFFGQGTRLTVV.

The chain uses TRBV11-2 and TRBJ1-4, with 7 bases fitting TRBD1. V was clipped by 5 bases and J by 3 bases; unmatched bases: 6. Germline V gene lookup returns CDR1 SGHAT and CDR2 FQNNGV. This CDR3 has 15 amino acids. The CDR3: CASSRHRGPNEKLFF. CDR3 nucleotides: TGTGCCAGCAGCCGTCACAGGGGTCCTAATGAAAAACTGTTTTTT.

This chain connects TRBV12-3 or TRBV12-4 to TRBJ1-2; D may be TRBD1 (6 bases). The length of the CDR3 is 12 residues. V shed 2 bases and J shed 6 bases, with 7 bases lying between them. CDR3 in amino acids: CASSLWTDGYTF. The CDR3 DNA follows: TGTGCCAGCAGTTTATGGACAGATGGCTACACCTTC.

V and J are TRBV5-1 and TRBJ2-1, with D perhaps matching TRBD1 (7 bases). The CDR3 contains 14 residues. V lost 0 bases to trimming and J lost 9 bases, with 13 bases between them. Germline loops: CDR1 SGHRS, CDR2 YFSETQ. The CDR3 DNA follows: TGCGCCAGCAGCTTGGACAGGGGAGGTGGTGAGCAGTTCTTC. Translated: CASSLDRGGGEQFF. The whole variable domain, filled in from reference TRBV5-1 and TRBJ2-1, reads KAGVTQTPRYLIKTRGQQVTLSCSPISGHRSVSWYQQTPGQGLQFLFEYFSETQRNKGNFPGRFSGRQFSNSRSEMNVSTLELGDSALYLCASSLDRGGGEQFFGPGTRLTVL.